This T cell receptor beta chain was captured in a study of cytomegalovirus exposure and HLA in healthy donors. Germline CDR1 is SQVTM and CDR2 is ANQGSEA. The CDR3 has 12 residues. V lost 4 bases and J lost 2, with 7 bases in between. The table lists this clone with a few counts. It was with 60 Vbeta and 13 Jbeta primers that the PCR ran. Profiled with immunoSEQ multiplex PCR; TCRdb holds only in-frame clones, not every one. The sample shows 250,000 to 350,000 clones, 70% to 90% of them seen only once. The sample consisted of PBMCs. This sequence was found in a man aged 40-49 years in good health and CMV-seropositive. The chain links TRBV29-1 to TRBJ2-3; a possible D gene is TRBD1 (6 bases). This chain's CDR3 is CSVGTDTDTQYF. The CDR3 DNA follows: TGCAGCGTTGGGACAGACACAGATACGCAGTATTTT.